This TCR beta chain was found in a study of T cells in Graves' hyperthyroidism and ophthalmopathy. Hyperthyroidism in the patients, aged 18 to 65, was newly diagnosed and under 2 months in duration. Thyroid ultrasound, orbital computed tomography, clinical symptoms, and serum thyroxine and TRAb underpinned diagnoses. Overall study findings and caveats: Using 13 V-J features, a model discriminated ophthalmopathy from stable hyperthyroidism.

This clonotype came up many times. Its antigen is not known. Researchers amplified the TCR beta CDR3 regions from RNA transcripts. Initially, a first-round RT-PCR of the TCR CDR3 employed the HTBI primer set. TCRdb fed the multiplex PCR reads into MiXCR, producing one record per CDR3 protein. The table lists roughly 740,000 distinct CDR3 sequences, about 17% of them singletons. Germline loops: CDR1 MDHEN, CDR2 SYDVKM. J lost 9 bases, V lost 6 bases, and 10 bases had no gene match. The CDR3 runs 14 residues. The V and J genes are TRBV28 and TRBJ2-1; 8 bases line up with TRBD2. This TCR was sampled from a man between 18 and 29 years old with Graves' hyperthyroidism. Sequencing was done on a sample of blood. The DNA of the CDR3 is TGTGCCAGCAGCCCAACGACTAGCGAGATTGAGCAGTTCTTC. It codes for CASSPTTSEIEQFF.